The 20 T cell receptor beta chains listed next were all sequenced from one sample in a study of blood T cell repertoires in COVID-19. Only in-frame clones appear in the TCRdb table, and some are missing; sequencing was by immunoSEQ multiplex PCR. The sample includes approximately 170,000 clones, just under 85% of them seen just once. Sequenced input: peripheral blood. The source is a man aged 40-49 years who had recovered from COVID-19.

This clone has only one observation. Other nucleotide sequences from this sample produce the same CDR3. The rearrangement joins TRBV18 to TRBJ1-1; a possible D gene is TRBD1 (5 bases). This CDR3 is 13 amino acids long. Germline V lookup: CDR1 KGHSH, CDR2 LQKENI. V lost 3 bases and J lost 5, with 10 bases in between. CDR3 loop: CASSPSRDTEAFF. DNA for the CDR3: TGTGCCAGCTCACCTAGCAGGGATACTGAAGCTTTCTTT.

V and J are TRBV4-1 and TRBJ2-7; 9 nucleotides agree with TRBD1. V was pared by 1 base and J by 4 bases, with 8 bases of the junction left unmatched. This CDR3 region has 16 residues. CDR1 and CDR2 (germline): MGHRA, YSYEKL. The CDR3 protein is CASSQGGGQGKYEQYF. CDR3 nucleotide sequence: TGCGCCAGCAGCCAAGGCGGGGGACAGGGAAAGTACGAGCAGTACTTC.

V usage is TRBV4-1 and J usage is TRBJ1-4; 8 positions agree with TRBD1. J was trimmed by 2 bases and V by 4 bases; bases with no gene match: 6. CDR3 length: 16 residues. The germline CDR1 and CDR2 sequences are MGHRA and YSYEKL. In nucleotides, the CDR3 is TGCGCCAGCAGCCTAATTCAGGGGGCGACTAATGAAAAACTGTTTTTT. Amino acid sequence: CASSLIQGATNEKLFF.

The chain links TRBV5-1 to TRBJ1-2; no clear D. The CDR3 has 13 amino acids. Germline CDR1 and CDR2: SGHRS and YFSETQ. V was shortened by 1 base and J by 0 bases, with 4 bases between the two germline ends. The CDR3 reads CASSLQSNYGYTF. Here the CDR3 DNA reads TGCGCCAGCAGCTTGCAGTCTAACTATGGCTACACCTTC.

V usage is TRBV23-1 and J usage is TRBJ1-5, with 7 bases lining up with TRBD1. TRBV23-1 falls under the ORF class, with uncertain function. The length of the CDR3 is 12 residues. V was clipped by 9 bases and J by 6 bases; unmatched bases: 5. CDR3 coding DNA: TGCGCCAGAAAATACAGGGGTCAGCCCCAGCATTTT. Protein: CARKYRGQPQHF.

The chain employs TRBV6-5 and TRBJ1-6, with TRBD1 matching over 8 bases. Per germline, CDR1 MNHEY and CDR2 SVGAGI. With 6 bases clipped from V and 2 bases from J, the junction kept 3 bases outside the gene matches. The CDR3 extends over 15 amino acids. CDR3 in DNA: TGTGCCAGCAGCGAGGACAGGGCCTATAATTCACCCCTCCACTTT. Translating it yields CASSEDRAYNSPLHF.

The chain recombines TRBV19 with TRBJ2-7; the match to TRBD1 covers 9 bases. The J segment lost 6 bases and the V segment lost 7 bases, leaving 10 bases of the junction unmatched. This CDR3 is built from 14 residues. CDR1 and CDR2 (germline): LNHDA, SQIVND (reference sequence). Written as DNA, the CDR3 is TGTGCCAGTACTCCGGGGGGACAGGGAACCGAGCAGTACTTC. Translated, it gives CASTPGGQGTEQYF.

The count of this clone is one. The CDR3 DNA is TGTGCCAGTAGTCCCTCAGGGGGCCTTAATGAAAAACTGTTTTTT. Protein: CASSPSGGLNEKLFF. The chain recombines TRBV19 with TRBJ1-4; 8 nucleotides line up with TRBD1. The ends lost 5 bases at V and 4 bases at J; junction bases unmatched: 6. CDR1 is LNHDA, CDR2 SQIVND, per germline (reference sequence). The length of the CDR3 is 15 residues.

This clone was seen a single time. The chain combines TRBV2 with TRBJ2-5; D is uncertain. The CDR3 is 12 residues long. Looked up from germline, CDR1 is SNHLY and CDR2 is FYNNEI. V lost 3 bases and J lost 1, with 3 bases in between. This CDR3 is CASSDIQETQYF. CDR3 DNA sequence: TGTGCCAGCAGTGATATCCAAGAGACCCAGTACTTC. The whole variable domain, filled in from reference TRBV2 and TRBJ2-5, reads EPEVTQTPSHQVTQMGQEVILRCVPISNHLYFYWYRQILGQKVEFLVSFYNNEISEKSEIFDDQFSVERPDGSNFTLKIRSTKLEDSAMYFCASSDIQETQYFGPGTRLLVL.

J is TRBJ1-6 and V is TRBV14; D gene ambiguous. The CDR3 covers 17 residues. From germline, CDR1 is SGHDN and CDR2 FVKESK. V lost 0 bases, J lost 3 bases, and 12 bases lay in between. In DNA, the CDR3 is TGTGCCAGCAGCCAAGACCGTCCCAGGAACTATAATTCACCCCTCCACTTT. Its protein is CASSQDRPRNYNSPLHF.

This chain connects TRBV5-1 to TRBJ2-6, with D tentatively TRBD2 (6 bases). This CDR3 is built from 17 residues. Germline values: CDR1 SGHRS, CDR2 YFSETQ. V lost 0 bases, J lost 0 bases, and 10 bases lay in between. The CDR3 loop is CASSLAGGDSGANVLTF. CDR3 coding DNA: TGCGCCAGCAGCTTGGCCGGAGGGGACTCTGGGGCCAACGTCCTGACTTTC.

V gene TRBV5-1 combines with J gene TRBJ2-2; 7 nucleotides match TRBD1. The V segment lost 4 bases and the J segment 6 bases; nucleotides outside the gene matches: 12. CDR1 SGHRS and CDR2 YFSETQ come from the germline V gene. The CDR3 has 16 amino acids. The CDR3 spells CASSLRQGGAPGELFF. The CDR3 DNA reads as TGCGCCAGCAGCCTTAGACAGGGTGGGGCACCCGGGGAGCTGTTTTTT.

This clone was counted a few times. This rearrangement joins TRBV6-5 to TRBJ1-2, with 7 bases lining up with TRBD1. The trim removed 10 bases at V and 4 bases at J, leaving 9 bases unmatched. The germline CDR1 and CDR2 sequences are MNHEY and SVGAGI. The CDR3 is 13 residues long. This CDR3 reads CATWDSAGYGYTF. Here the CDR3 DNA reads TGTGCCACCTGGGACAGTGCTGGCTATGGCTACACCTTC.

The chain joins TRBV19 to TRBJ2-5; D possibly corresponds to TRBD2 (5 bases). Germline loops: CDR1 LNHDA, CDR2 SQIVND (reference sequence). The CDR3 has 16 residues. Trimming left V 2 bases short and J 5 bases short, with 18 bases between. The CDR3 nucleotides read TGTGCCAGTAGTATACCCGGACTGCCGGGGAGCGAGACCCAGTACTTC. Its translation is CASSIPGLPGSETQYF.

The chain has TRBV28 and TRBJ2-1; 7 bases align to TRBD2. J gave up 4 bases and V 6 bases, and 3 bases lay outside the gene matches. The CDR3 has 13 residues. Germline V lookup: CDR1 MDHEN, CDR2 SYDVKM. CDR3 sequence reads: CASRRELYNEQFF. The CDR3 DNA is TGTGCCAGCAGGCGGGAGCTTTACAATGAGCAGTTCTTC.

This chain links TRBV5-4 with TRBJ1-1; the match to TRBD1 covers 7 bases. This CDR3 has 16 amino acids. Unmatched junction bases numbered 8, after V lost 2 bases and J lost 1 base. The germline V gene has CDR1 SGHNT and CDR2 YYREEE (reference sequence). The chain's CDR3 is CASSFPPGQRNTEAFF. The DNA for the CDR3 is TGTGCCAGCAGCTTCCCGCCGGGACAGAGGAACACTGAAGCTTTCTTT.

V usage is TRBV30 and J usage is TRBJ2-7, with TRBD2 matching over 14 bases. The CDR3 is 15 amino acids. CDR1 and CDR2 (germline): GTSNPN, SVGIG (reference sequence). Trimming cost V 5 bases and J 5 bases; bases outside gene matches: 8. CDR3 DNA: TGTGCCTGGGGAAAGGGACTAGCGGGAGTGGACGAGCAGTACTTC. Protein product: CAWGKGLAGVDEQYF.

The rearrangement links TRBV7-8 to TRBJ2-7, with TRBD2 matching 9 bases. V was pared by 6 bases and J by 5 bases, with 8 bases of the junction left unmatched. Germline V gene data show CDR1 as SGHVS and CDR2 as FQNEAQ. CDR3 length: 14 amino acids. CDR3 in amino acids: CASSRPGLADEQYF. The CDR3 coding sequence is TGTGCCAGCAGTCGACCGGGACTAGCAGACGAGCAGTACTTC.

This chain connects TRBV11-2 to TRBJ2-7; D is uncertain. CDR1 and CDR2 from the germline V gene are SGHAT and FQNNGV. The CDR3 length is 14 residues. V was cut by 4 bases and J by 0 bases, with 10 bases left in between. The DNA for the CDR3 is TGTGCCAGCAGCTCGCTCAGGCACTCCTACGAGCAGTACTTC. This translates into CASSSLRHSYEQYF. Full variable domain (outside the CDR3, taken from reference TRBV11-2 and TRBJ2-7): EAGVAQSPRYKIIEKRQSVAFWCNPISGHATLYWYQQILGQGPKLLIQFQNNGVVDDSQLPKDRFSAERLKGVDSTLKIQPAKLEDSAVYLCASSSLRHSYEQYFGPGTRLTVT.

The chain has TRBV5-4 and TRBJ2-7, with 9 bases fitting TRBD1. This CDR3 is built from 14 residues. Trimming at V came to 0 bases and at J to 6 bases, leaving 4 bases not matched to a gene. CDR1 is SGHNT, CDR2 YYREEE, per germline (reference sequence). The CDR3 region is CASSLGDRVREQYF. The CDR3 DNA reads as TGTGCCAGCAGCTTGGGGGACAGGGTACGCGAGCAGTACTTC.